The 29 T cell receptor beta chains in this list originate from one sample, sequenced in a study of blood T cell repertoires in COVID-19 (dated by TCRdb to the early 2020s). Library prep was done by the immunoSEQ multiplex PCR assay. TCRdb mirrors the immuneACCESS table, restricted to in-frame sequences. Some clones are absent from its copies; in checked studies, under half trace to an unresolved V gene, and the reason for the others is unknown. The sample profile shows roughly 40,000 clones; approximately 84% of them were found once. The ten largest make up 25% to 30% of the sample. The source material was peripheral blood. The receptors come from a man older than 75 with active or convalescent COVID-19.

This sequence joins TRBV6-4 and TRBJ2-7; 9 bases line up with TRBD2. The V gene end was trimmed by 6 bases and the J gene end by 4 bases; junction bases not matched to a gene: 10. CDR1 is MRHNA, CDR2 SNTAGT, per germline. The CDR3 is 15 amino acids. Here the CDR3 reads CASRSLDSGGYEQYF. CDR3 nucleotides: TGTGCCAGCAGGTCCCTGGATAGCGGGGGTTACGAGCAGTACTTC.

The rearrangement uses TRBV6-5 and TRBJ1-3; 9 bases line up with TRBD1. The CDR3 runs to 15 residues. Germline V gene sequence: CDR1 MNHEY, CDR2 SVGAGI. V was pared by 6 bases and J by 2 bases, with 5 bases of the junction left unmatched. CDR3 coding DNA: TGTGCCAGCAGGAGGACAGGGGAAGCTGGAAACACCATATATTTT. Residues: CASRRTGEAGNTIYF.

The chain links TRBV6-5 to TRBJ1-5, with unresolved D. V was clipped by 5 bases and J by 4 bases, with 9 bases between them. This CDR3 has 13 residues. Germline V gives CDR1 MNHEY, CDR2 SVGAGI. This CDR3 reads CASSTTRNQPQHF. CDR3 coding DNA: TGTGCCAGCAGTACAACAAGAAATCAGCCCCAGCATTTT.

The rearrangement uses TRBV4-1 and TRBJ2-5; D gene uncertain. There are 13 residues in the CDR3. The germline CDR1 and CDR2 sequences are MGHRA and YSYEKL. V was pared by 1 base and J by 7 bases, with 10 bases between. This CDR3 reads CASSQGLRGTQYF. In DNA form, the CDR3 reads TGCGCCAGCAGCCAAGGATTGCGCGGGACCCAGTACTTC.

V usage is TRBV7-3 and J usage is TRBJ2-5; TRBD2 is a possible D gene (5 bases). Germline lookup yields CDR1 SGHTA and CDR2 FQGTGA. V lost 5 bases and J lost 5, with 18 bases in between. The CDR3 extends over 15 amino acids. The CDR3 spells CASSPTRRGGETQYF. CDR3 nucleotide sequence: TGTGCCAGCAGCCCAACCCGCCGGGGTGGGGAGACCCAGTACTTC. The whole variable domain, remainder taken from reference TRBV7-3 and TRBJ2-5, is GAGVSQTPSNKVTEKGKYVELRCDPISGHTALYWYRQSLGQGPEFLIYFQGTGAADDSGLPNDRFFAVRPEGSVSTLKIQRTERGDSAVYLCASSPTRRGGETQYFGPGTRLLVL.

The CDR3, as DNA: TGTGCCACCCGGCTCGCTCACAGCTCCTACGAGCAGTACTTC. It encodes CATRLAHSSYEQYF. The V call is TRBV27, the J call TRBJ2-7; no firm D call. The CDR3 spans 14 residues. The ends were cut back, 10 bases at V and 0 bases at J, with 16 bases in the middle. Germline assignment: CDR1 MNHEY and CDR2 SMNVEV (reference sequence).

The gene calls are TRBV5-1 and TRBJ1-2; maybe TRBD1 (5 bases). This CDR3 has 16 residues. CDR1 is SGHRS and CDR2 is YFSETQ in the germline V gene. Trimming left V 1 base short and J 1 base short, with 14 bases between. The CDR3 loop is CASSLRWDSINYGYTF. As DNA, the CDR3 is TGCGCCAGCAGCTTGCGGTGGGACTCGATTAACTATGGCTACACCTTC.

In nucleotides, the CDR3 is TGTGCCAGCAGCTTAACTAGCGGAAGCGATACGCAGTATTTT. Translated, it gives CASSLTSGSDTQYF. The chain joins TRBV7-3 to TRBJ2-3, with D perhaps TRBD2 (6 bases). Deletions cut 0 bases from V and 6 bases from J, with 10 bases between. The CDR3 is 14 amino acids. Germline values: CDR1 SGHTA, CDR2 FQGTGA. The full variable domain, its missing parts supplied by reference TRBV7-3 and TRBJ2-3, is GAGVSQTPSNKVTEKGKYVELRCDPISGHTALYWYRQSLGQGPEFLIYFQGTGAADDSGLPNDRFFAVRPEGSVSTLKIQRTERGDSAVYLCASSLTSGSDTQYFGPGTRLTVL.

The V and J genes are TRBV5-5 and TRBJ1-1; D may be TRBD1 (6 bases). Trimming took 1 base from V and 6 from J, leaving 19 bases between them. This CDR3 is 16 amino acids long. The germline V gene encodes CDR1 SGHKS and CDR2 YYEKEE (reference sequence). This CDR3 is CASSLHPGVSGAEAFF. CDR3 coding DNA: TGTGCCAGCAGCTTGCACCCAGGGGTTTCTGGGGCTGAAGCTTTCTTT.

The V gene is TRBV7-9, the J gene TRBJ2-7, with D possibly matching TRBD1 (6 bases). The CDR3 spans 16 residues. Germline V gives CDR1 SEHNR, CDR2 FQNEAQ (reference sequence). V dropped 3 bases and J dropped 0 bases, with 15 bases sitting between them. The DNA for the CDR3 is TGTGCCAGCAGCTTGGTGACAGGTCCTAGCTCCTACGAGCAGTACTTC. Translation: CASSLVTGPSSYEQYF.

Remarks on this clone: The junction and the germline gene differ at one end; a read error may be behind it. This chain links TRBV6-6 with TRBJ1-1; D is uncertain. CDR1 MNHNY and CDR2 SVGAGI come from the germline V gene (reference sequence). The CDR3 loop spans 13 amino acids. CDR3 protein: CASSDSRYTEAFF. CDR3 nucleotide sequence: TGTGCCAGCAGTGACTCCCGGTACACTGAAGCTTTCTTT.

This chain links TRBV12-5 with TRBJ2-5; 8 bases map to TRBD1. CDR3 length equals 16 residues. The germline CDR1 and CDR2 sequences are LGHNT and FRNRAP. Trimming removed 4 bases from V and 4 bases from J; junction bases left unmatched: 11. The CDR3 DNA reads TGTGCTAGTGGTTCGCCCTACCAGGGGGCTTCAGAGACCCAGTACTTC. Amino acid sequence: CASGSPYQGASETQYF.

V gene TRBV19 combines with J gene TRBJ2-1, with D perhaps matching TRBD2 (6 bases). There are 16 residues in the CDR3. Germline V lookup: CDR1 LNHDA, CDR2 SQIVND (reference sequence). The ends were cut back, 6 bases at V and 6 bases at J, with 21 bases in the middle. The CDR3: CASRDPPGRGSNEQFF. The DNA of the CDR3 is TGTGCCAGTAGGGACCCGCCGGGGCGGGGAAGCAATGAGCAGTTCTTC.

The chain employs TRBV28 and TRBJ1-5; weak D call: TRBD1 (5 bases). The CDR3 is made up of 15 amino acids. V was shortened by 2 bases and J by 4 bases, with 12 bases between the two germline ends. Per germline, CDR1 MDHEN and CDR2 SYDVKM. CDR3 protein: CASSLGGVGNQPQHF. For the CDR3, the DNA is TGTGCCAGCAGTTTAGGAGGGGTAGGGAATCAGCCCCAGCATTTT.

This clone was recorded a few times. The rearrangement joins TRBV24-1 to TRBJ2-2, with 8 bases aligning to TRBD2. The ends lost 4 bases at V and 7 bases at J; junction bases unmatched: 10. Looked up from germline, CDR1 is KGHDR and CDR2 is SFDVKD. The CDR3 has 16 amino acids. The CDR3, as DNA: TGTGCCACCAGTGACCCCACCAGCGGGAGATACGGGGAGCTGTTTTTT. Protein product: CATSDPTSGRYGELFF.

The DNA for the CDR3 is TGTGCCAGCAGCCCCGGACAGGTCTACGAGCAGTACTTC. It encodes CASSPGQVYEQYF. The chain combines TRBV5-6 with TRBJ2-7, with 7 bases aligning to TRBD1. J lost 3 bases, V lost 4 bases, and 4 bases had no gene match. Germline V lookup: CDR1 SGHDT, CDR2 YYEEEE. This CDR3 contains 13 residues.

The chain has TRBV29-1 and TRBJ1-4; D is uncertain. Between the trimmed V and J ends, which lost 7 bases and 7 bases, there was a span of 16 bases. The length of the CDR3 is 13 residues. The V gene's germline CDR1 is SQVTM and CDR2 ANQGSEA. CDR3 nucleotide sequence: TGCAGCGCTCTGGTGGGAGCGGGTGAAAAACTGTTTTTT. Protein sequence: CSALVGAGEKLFF.

The count of this clone is one. The chain is built from TRBV11-3 and TRBJ2-2, with TRBD1 matching 9 bases. V was clipped by 5 bases and J by 5 bases; unmatched bases: 6. The V gene's germline CDR1 is SGHNT and CDR2 YENEEA. This CDR3 region has 15 residues. CDR3 loop: CASSNRTGATGELFF. For the CDR3, the DNA is TGTGCCAGCAGCAATCGGACAGGGGCGACCGGGGAGCTGTTTTTT.

V is TRBV6-5 and J is TRBJ1-3; D is ambiguous. Germline V gives CDR1 MNHEY, CDR2 SVGAGI. The V end was cut by 7 bases, the J end by 5 bases, with 9 bases between. This CDR3 is 12 amino acids long. The CDR3: CASMNERNTIYF. The CDR3 DNA is TGTGCCAGCATGAACGAGCGAAACACCATATATTTT.

The table lists this clone with a count of one. The DNA for the CDR3 is TGTGCCAGCAGCTTAAATAACAGGAACACTGAAGCTTTCTTT. Translation: CASSLNNRNTEAFF. The V call is TRBV7-2, the J call TRBJ1-1, with no clear D. V was clipped by 2 bases and J by 1 base, with 8 bases between them. Germline CDR1 SGHTA, CDR2 FQGNSA. The CDR3 has 14 residues.

The rearrangement links TRBV5-1 to TRBJ2-7, with 7 bases that match TRBD2. The CDR3 has 14 amino acids. J lost 6 bases, V lost 3 bases, and 9 bases had no gene match. The germline V gene encodes CDR1 SGHRS and CDR2 YFSETQ. CDR3 DNA: TGCGCCAGCAGCTCGGCGGGGGTCATGGGCGAGCAGTACTTC. Its protein is CASSSAGVMGEQYF.

The chain is built from TRBV6-5 and TRBJ2-4; no clear D. The length of the CDR3 is 15 residues. CDR1 is MNHEY and CDR2 is SVGAGI in the germline V gene. Trimming left V 6 bases short and J 2 bases short, with 14 bases between. The CDR3 DNA sequence: TGTGCCAGCAGGACCGATACAGATCCCAAAAACATTCAGTACTTC. Translated, it gives CASRTDTDPKNIQYF.

The V and J genes are TRBV5-4 and TRBJ2-5; TRBD2 agrees at 13 bases. Germline CDR1 and CDR2: SGHNT and YYREEE (reference sequence). After removal of 3 bases from V and 5 bases from J, the junction contained 13 bases not matched to a gene. This CDR3 contains 18 residues. CDR3: CASSWGTSGAPRRETQYF. CDR3 nucleotide sequence: TGTGCCAGCAGCTGGGGGACTAGCGGGGCCCCAAGGCGGGAGACCCAGTACTTC. Full variable domain (missing parts from reference TRBV5-4 and TRBJ2-5): ETGVTQSPTHLIKTRGQQVTLRCSSQSGHNTVSWYQQALGQGPQFIFQYYREEENGRGNFPPRFSGLQFPNYSSELNVNALELDDSALYLCASSWGTSGAPRRETQYFGPGTRLLVL.

The gene calls are TRBV6-1 and TRBJ2-1; 7 bases fit TRBD1. Trimming cost V 4 bases and J 0 bases; bases outside gene matches: 6. The CDR3 runs to 16 residues. The germline V gene has CDR1 MNHNS and CDR2 SASEGT. The CDR3 is CASSGGQLSSYNEQFF. CDR3 nucleotides: TGTGCCAGCAGTGGGGGACAGTTAAGCTCCTACAATGAGCAGTTCTTC.

This chain connects TRBV6-5 to TRBJ2-7; 7 nucleotides align to TRBD1. The germline V gene encodes CDR1 MNHEY and CDR2 SVGAGI. The trim removed 5 bases at V and 0 bases at J, leaving 4 bases unmatched. This CDR3 has 14 residues. CDR3 nucleotide sequence: TGTGCCAGCAGTATAGGGGGCCTCTCCTACGAGCAGTACTTC. Its protein is CASSIGGLSYEQYF.

This clone occurred a few times. The rearrangement links TRBV29-1 to TRBJ2-7; tentatively, D is TRBD2 (6 bases). This CDR3 is 14 amino acids long. Trimming cost V 6 bases and J 1 base, with 16 bases left between them. Per germline, CDR1 SQVTM and CDR2 ANQGSEA. As DNA, the CDR3 is TGCAGCGTGGGCGGGACGGGGAGTTCCTACGAGCAGTACTTC. This sequence encodes CSVGGTGSSYEQYF.

This chain connects TRBV12-3 or TRBV12-4 to TRBJ1-2, with D tentatively TRBD1 (6 bases). This CDR3 region has 13 residues. Trimming took 5 bases from V and 8 from J, leaving 15 bases between them. The CDR3 sequence is CASSISQGHGYTF. CDR3 DNA sequence: TGTGCCAGCAGTATCTCACAGGGCCACGGCTACACCTTC.

The chain is built from TRBV29-1 and TRBJ2-1; 7 bases fit TRBD1. This CDR3 has 16 residues. V was pared by 5 bases and J by 0 bases, with 10 bases of the junction left unmatched. Germline V gene lookup returns CDR1 SQVTM and CDR2 ANQGSEA. CDR3 coding DNA: TGCAGCGTTCGGCCAGGACAGGCCCGCTCCTACAATGAGCAGTTCTTC. Protein product: CSVRPGQARSYNEQFF.

This chain links TRBV19 with TRBJ2-3, with D unclear. From germline, CDR1 is LNHDA and CDR2 SQIVND (reference sequence). This CDR3 has 14 residues. Between the trimmed V and J ends, which lost 5 bases and 2 bases, there was a span of 11 bases. The chain's CDR3 is CASSPDTYTDTQYF. The CDR3 region has the DNA TGTGCCAGTAGTCCAGACACCTACACAGATACGCAGTATTTT.